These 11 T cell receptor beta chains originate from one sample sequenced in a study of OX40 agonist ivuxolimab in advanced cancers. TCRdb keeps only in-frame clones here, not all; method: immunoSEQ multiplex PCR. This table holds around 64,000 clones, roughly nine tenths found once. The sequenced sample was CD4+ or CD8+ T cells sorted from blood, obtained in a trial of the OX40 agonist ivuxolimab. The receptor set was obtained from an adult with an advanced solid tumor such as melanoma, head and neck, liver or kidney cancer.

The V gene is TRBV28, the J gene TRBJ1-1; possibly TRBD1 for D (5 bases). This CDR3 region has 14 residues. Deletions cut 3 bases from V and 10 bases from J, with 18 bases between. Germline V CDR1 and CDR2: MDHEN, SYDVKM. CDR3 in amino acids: CASSLGVTPYGAFF. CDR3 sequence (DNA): TGTGCCAGCAGTTTGGGGGTAACCCCCTACGGAGCTTTCTTT. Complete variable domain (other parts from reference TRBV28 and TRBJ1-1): DVKVTQSSRYLVKRTGEKVFLECVQDMDHENMFWYRQDPGLGLRLIYFSYDVKMKEKGDIPEGYSVSREKKERFSLILESASTNQTSMYLCASSLGVTPYGAFFGQGTRLTVV.

In DNA, the CDR3 is TGTGCCAGCAGTTTTCGCCGGTATGGCTACACCTTC. As protein: CASSFRRYGYTF. V and J are TRBV28 and TRBJ1-2; D ambiguous. The CDR3 is 12 amino acids. V was cut by 3 bases and J by 5 bases, with 7 bases left in between. Germline CDR1 reads MDHEN; CDR2 reads SYDVKM.

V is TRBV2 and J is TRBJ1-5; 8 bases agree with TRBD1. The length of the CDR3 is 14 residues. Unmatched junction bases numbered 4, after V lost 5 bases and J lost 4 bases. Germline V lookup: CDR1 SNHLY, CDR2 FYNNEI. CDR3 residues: CASSFRDRNQPQHF. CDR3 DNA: TGTGCCAGCAGTTTCCGGGACAGGAATCAGCCCCAGCATTTT. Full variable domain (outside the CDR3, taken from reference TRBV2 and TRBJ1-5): EPEVTQTPSHQVTQMGQEVILRCVPISNHLYFYWYRQILGQKVEFLVSFYNNEISEKSEIFDDQFSVERPDGSNFTLKIRSTKLEDSAMYFCASSFRDRNQPQHFGDGTRLSIL.

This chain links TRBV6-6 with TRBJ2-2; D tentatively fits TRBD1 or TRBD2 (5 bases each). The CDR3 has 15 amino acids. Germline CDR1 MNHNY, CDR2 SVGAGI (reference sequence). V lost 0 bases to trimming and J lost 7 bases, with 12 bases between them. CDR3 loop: CASSYSNGANGELFF. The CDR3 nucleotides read TGTGCCAGCAGTTACTCGAACGGGGCGAACGGGGAGCTGTTTTTT.

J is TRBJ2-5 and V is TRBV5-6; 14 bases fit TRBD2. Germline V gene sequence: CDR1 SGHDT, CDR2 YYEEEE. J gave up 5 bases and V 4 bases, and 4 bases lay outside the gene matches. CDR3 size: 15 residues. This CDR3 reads CASSLRLAGGETQYF. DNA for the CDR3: TGTGCCAGCAGCCTCCGACTAGCGGGGGGGGAGACCCAGTACTTC. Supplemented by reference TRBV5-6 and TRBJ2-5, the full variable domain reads DAGVTQSPTHLIKTRGQQVTLRCSPKSGHDTVSWYQQALGQGPQFIFQYYEEEERQRGNFPDRFSGHQFPNYSSELNVNALLLGDSALYLCASSLRLAGGETQYFGPGTRLLVL.

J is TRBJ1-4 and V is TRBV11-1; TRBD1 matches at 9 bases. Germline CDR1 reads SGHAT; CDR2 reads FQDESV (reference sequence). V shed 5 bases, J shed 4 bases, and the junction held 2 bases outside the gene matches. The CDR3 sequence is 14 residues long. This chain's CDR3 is CASSPGQGNEKLFF. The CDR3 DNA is TGTGCCAGCAGCCCGGGACAGGGTAATGAAAAACTGTTTTTT.

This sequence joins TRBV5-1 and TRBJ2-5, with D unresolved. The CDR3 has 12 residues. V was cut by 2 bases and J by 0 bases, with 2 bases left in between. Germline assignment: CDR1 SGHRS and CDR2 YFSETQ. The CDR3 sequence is CASSFNQETQYF. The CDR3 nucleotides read TGCGCCAGCAGCTTTAACCAAGAGACCCAGTACTTC.

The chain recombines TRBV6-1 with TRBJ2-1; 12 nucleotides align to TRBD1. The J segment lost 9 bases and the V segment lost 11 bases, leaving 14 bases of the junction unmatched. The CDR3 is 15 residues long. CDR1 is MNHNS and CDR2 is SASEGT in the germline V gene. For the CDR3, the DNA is TGTGCCTGCTCAGTGAGGGGACAGGGGGCCGGTGAGCAGTTCTTC. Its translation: CACSVRGQGAGEQFF.

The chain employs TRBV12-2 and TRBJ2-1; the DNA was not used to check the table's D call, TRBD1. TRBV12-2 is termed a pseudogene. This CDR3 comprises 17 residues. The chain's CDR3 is CASRSSGWGTGRYWEFF. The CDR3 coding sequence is TGTGCAAGTCGCTCTAGTGGGTGGGGGACAGGGCGCTACTGGGAGTTCTTC.

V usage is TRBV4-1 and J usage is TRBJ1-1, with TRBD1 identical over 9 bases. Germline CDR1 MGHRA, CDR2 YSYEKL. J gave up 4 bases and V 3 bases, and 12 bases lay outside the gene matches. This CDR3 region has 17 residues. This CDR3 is CASSQGTGRYLGTEAFF. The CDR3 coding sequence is TGCGCCAGCAGCCAGGGGACAGGGCGGTATTTGGGCACTGAAGCTTTCTTT.

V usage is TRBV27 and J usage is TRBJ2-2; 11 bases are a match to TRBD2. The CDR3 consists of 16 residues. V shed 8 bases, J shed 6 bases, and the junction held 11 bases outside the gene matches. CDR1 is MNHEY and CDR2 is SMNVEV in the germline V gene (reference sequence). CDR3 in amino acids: CASGRTSGRLPGELFF. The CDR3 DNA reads TGTGCCAGCGGGCGGACTAGCGGGCGGCTACCCGGGGAGCTGTTTTTT.